Sequencing of this TCR beta chain was carried out in a study of shared clonotypes between healthy human individuals. As for the study in general: A donor's plate count was three for CD4 naive and three for CD4 memory; CD8 naive had two and CD8 memory one.

Genomic DNA (from each subset) was split evenly across several immunoSEQ plates. Produced via immunoSEQ multiplex PCR; TCRdb's table is partial and in-frame only. The profile shows about 1.9 million clones, roughly 95% of them singletons. The V gene lost 4 bases and the J gene lost 2 bases, with 15 bases spanning the gap. The CDR3 sequence is 15 residues long. Germline V gene data show CDR1 as MGHRA and CDR2 as YSYEKL. Study-wide points: The study found lower generation probabilities in non-shared clonotypes than in those shared by all four donors. Estimated richness was generally greater in naive than memory subsets.

CD45RO negativity and positive selection for CCR7 defined naive CD8 cells, a population that excluded terminally differentiated effector memory CD45RA+ cells. About this clone itself: The antigen is undetermined.

The specimen sequenced was naive CD8+ T cells from PBMCs. The TCR sequence derives from a man aged 18 to 35 in good health. Some clones in this sample may be carry-over from other donors' samples. The V call is TRBV4-1, the J call TRBJ2-7; possibly TRBD1 or TRBD2 for D (6 bases each). CDR3 amino acids: CASSLRGETPYEQYF. CDR3 coding DNA: TGCGCCAGCAGCCTGAGGGGGGAGACCCCCTACGAGCAGTACTTC.